These 22 T cell receptor beta chains originate from one sample sequenced in a study of identical twins. One entry per CDR3 protein results from TCRdb running MiXCR on the 5' RACE reads. The table shows some 500,000 distinct CDR3 sequences, with roughly 9.9% occurring only once. These same records also appear under a second study, on yellow fever vaccine responses in identical twins.

Sequences were obtained from PBMCs. These receptors originate from a woman aged 18-29 years in good health.

This clonotype was seen a handful of times. V usage is TRBV4-3 and J usage is TRBJ2-3, with 11 bases identical to TRBD2. Germline CDR1 reads LGHNA; CDR2 reads YSLEER. The CDR3 covers 14 residues. After removal of 3 bases from V and 12 bases from J, the junction contained 8 bases not matched to a gene. As DNA, the CDR3 is TGCGCCAGCAGCCAGACTAGCGGGGCCTCCACACAGTATTTT. Amino acids: CASSQTSGASTQYF.

This clonotype was seen a few times. This CDR3 is missing its conserved last phenylalanine or tryptophan, likely due to a read error. The limits of the CDR3 on the DNA are not certain, so only TCRdb's listed CDR3 is given. This chain connects TRBV12-3 or TRBV12-4 to TRBJ2-1; the table calls TRBD2, which could not be checked here. The CDR3 comprises 11 residues, both ends counted. CDR3 amino acids: CASSLCVAGVP.

This chain joins TRBV15 and TRBJ2-7; D is possibly TRBD2 (5 bases). The CDR3 has 18 amino acids. V shed 0 bases and J shed 0 bases, with 18 bases lying between them. Germline CDR1 is LNHNV and CDR2 is YYDKDF (reference sequence). The CDR3, as DNA: TGTGCCACCAGCAGAGATGGTCCTATAGCGAGGATCTCCTACGAGCAGTACTTC. Protein: CATSRDGPIARISYEQYF.

This sequence joins TRBV15 and TRBJ2-7, with D tentatively TRBD1 or TRBD2 (5 bases each). Germline V gene sequence: CDR1 LNHNV, CDR2 YYDKDF (reference sequence). Between the trimmed V and J ends, which lost 6 bases and 2 bases, there was a span of 17 bases. CDR3 length: 15 residues. For the CDR3, the DNA is TGTGCCACCAGAGATCCCGGGACCTTTCCCTACGAGCAGTACTTC. It specifies CATRDPGTFPYEQYF.

A few counts support this clonotype. V gene TRBV6-5 combines with J gene TRBJ2-7, with 8 bases lining up with TRBD2. Germline CDR1 MNHEY, CDR2 SVGAGI. V dropped 4 bases and J dropped 6; count of bases not matched to a gene: 8. The CDR3 is made up of 14 amino acids. The CDR3 loop reads CASSSHIGGVEQYF. The CDR3 nucleotides read TGTGCCAGCAGTTCCCATATCGGGGGGGTCGAGCAGTACTTC.

The chain is built from TRBV7-8 and TRBJ2-7, with 9 bases aligning to TRBD1. This CDR3 has 15 residues. V shed 5 bases and J 3 bases; nucleotides not matched to a gene: 8. The germline gives CDR1 SGHVS, CDR2 FQNEAQ. CDR3 bases: TGTGCCAGCAGCGCCTCCTCGGGACAGGGCTACGAGCAGTACTTC. Translating gives CASSASSGQGYEQYF.

The chain has TRBV28 and TRBJ2-1; D may be TRBD2 (5 bases). CDR1 MDHEN and CDR2 SYDVKM come from the germline V gene. The CDR3 has 16 amino acids. V was cut by 2 bases and J by 4 bases, with 15 bases left in between. Written as DNA, the CDR3 is TGTGCCAGCAGTTTACAGACTATAGGTCTTTACAATGAGCAGTTCTTC. It is translated as CASSLQTIGLYNEQFF.

The gene calls are TRBV12-3 or TRBV12-4 and TRBJ2-7, with 8 nucleotides matching TRBD1. The CDR3 length is 15 residues. The trim removed 5 bases at V and 1 base at J, leaving 7 bases unmatched. CDR3 in DNA: TGTGCCAGCAGTAGACAGGGGTTAGGGTCCTACGAGCAGTACTTC. Translation gives CASSRQGLGSYEQYF.

This clonotype was detected only a few times. The rearrangement links TRBV4-2 to TRBJ2-2, with 14 bases lining up with TRBD2. This CDR3 spans 20 amino acids. V shed 2 bases and J 3 bases; nucleotides not matched to a gene: 11. Germline V CDR1 and CDR2: LGHNA, YNFKEQ. The chain's CDR3 is CASSQLLGLAGGPDTGELFF. The CDR3 nucleotides are TGTGCCAGCAGCCAACTGCTTGGACTAGCGGGAGGCCCCGACACCGGGGAGCTGTTTTTT.

This rearrangement joins TRBV9 to TRBJ2-5; 12 bases agree with TRBD1. Germline values: CDR1 SGDLS, CDR2 YYNGEE. This CDR3 spans 17 amino acids. V dropped 0 bases and J dropped 4; count of bases not matched to a gene: 7. The CDR3 loop reads CASSVVGQGAQGETQYF. CDR3 DNA sequence: TGTGCCAGCAGCGTAGTGGGACAGGGGGCGCAGGGAGAGACCCAGTACTTC.

The rearrangement links TRBV7-9 to TRBJ2-3; D not resolved. The germline gives CDR1 SEHNR, CDR2 FQNEAQ (reference sequence). Trimming removed 1 base at V and 1 base at J, with 9 bases between. The CDR3 spans 15 residues. The CDR3 bases are TGTGCCAGCAGCTTAGGGGATTCCGGCACAGATACGCAGTATTTT. This codes for CASSLGDSGTDTQYF.

The sample holds many counts of this clonotype. The rearrangement uses TRBV5-6 and TRBJ1-1; D ambiguous. This CDR3 has 14 residues. Trimming stripped 0 bases from V and 1 base from J, with 7 bases between. Germline V CDR1 and CDR2: SGHDT, YYEEEE. This CDR3 reads CASSLVSRNTEAFF. CDR3 nucleotide sequence: TGTGCCAGCAGCTTGGTTAGCAGGAACACTGAAGCTTTCTTT.

This clonotype was observed a few times. The J gene is TRBJ2-4, the V gene TRBV12-3 or TRBV12-4; TRBD1 agrees at 11 bases. J gave up 1 base and V 6 bases, and 8 bases lay outside the gene matches. The CDR3 sequence is 17 residues long. CDR3 region: CASRAAGTGGAKNIQYF. CDR3 coding DNA: TGTGCCAGCAGGGCAGCCGGGACAGGGGGTGCCAAAAACATTCAGTACTTC.

This clonotype was observed many times. The chain carries TRBV28 and TRBJ2-7; 8 bases match TRBD2. The CDR3 loop spans 13 amino acids. Germline CDR1 reads MDHEN; CDR2 reads SYDVKM. V was pared by 3 bases and J by 6 bases, with 4 bases of the junction left unmatched. The CDR3 protein is CASSFSGVPEQYF. Written as DNA, the CDR3 is TGTGCCAGCAGTTTTAGCGGGGTGCCCGAGCAGTACTTC.

The V call is TRBV25-1, the J call TRBJ1-1, with D unclear. Germline CDR1 and CDR2: MGHDK and SYGVNS. The CDR3 extends over 14 amino acids. V was trimmed by 4 bases and J by 4 bases, leaving 13 bases between them. The CDR3 nucleotides read TGTGCCAGCAGTGCCTCCTTGATCGTCACTGAAGCTTTCTTT. This gives the protein CASSASLIVTEAFF.

This rearrangement joins TRBV30 to TRBJ2-1; 11 nucleotides line up with TRBD2. Germline V lookup: CDR1 GTSNPN, CDR2 SVGIG (reference sequence). V shed 4 bases and J 4 bases; nucleotides not matched to a gene: 6. The CDR3 consists of 15 residues. CDR3 DNA: TGTGCCTGGACTAGCGGGGGGCAACTGTACAATGAGCAGTTCTTC. Translating it yields CAWTSGGQLYNEQFF. The full variable domain, rest sourced from reference TRBV30 and TRBJ2-1, is SQTIHQWPATLVQPVGSPLSLECTVEGTSNPNLYWYRQAAGRGLQLLFYSVGIGQISSEVPQNLSASRPQDRQFILSSKKLLLSDSGFYLCAWTSGGQLYNEQFFGPGTRLTVL.

This clonotype was counted ten times or more. This chain uses TRBV11-2 with TRBJ2-5; 10 bases agree with TRBD2. This CDR3 has 18 amino acids. J lost 4 bases, V lost 1 base, and 12 bases had no gene match. Germline CDR1 reads SGHAT; CDR2 reads FQNNGV. CDR3 sequence (DNA): TGTGCCAGCAGCTTAGGGGTTGGTAGCGGGGGGTCTGGAGAGACCCAGTACTTC. Translation gives CASSLGVGSGGSGETQYF. The variable domain in full, with the rest retrieved from reference TRBV11-2 and TRBJ2-5, is EAGVAQSPRYKIIEKRQSVAFWCNPISGHATLYWYQQILGQGPKLLIQFQNNGVVDDSQLPKDRFSAERLKGVDSTLKIQPAKLEDSAVYLCASSLGVGSGGSGETQYFGPGTRLLVL.

The chain joins TRBV7-9 to TRBJ1-4; D not resolved. Germline values: CDR1 SEHNR, CDR2 FQNEAQ (reference sequence). Trimming shortened V by 3 bases and J by 4 bases, and 12 bases separated the two germline ends. CDR3 length equals 15 residues. The CDR3 reads CASSFPGRSNEKLFF. In DNA form, the CDR3 reads TGTGCCAGCAGCTTCCCAGGACGGAGTAATGAAAAACTGTTTTTT.

This clonotype was seen at least ten times. V gene TRBV10-3 combines with J gene TRBJ1-5, with D possibly matching TRBD1 (5 bases). The CDR3 contains 15 residues. V was cut by 0 bases and J by 4 bases, with 10 bases left in between. CDR1 and CDR2 (germline): ENHRY, SYGVKD. CDR3 region: CAISESMAGNQPQHF. Here the CDR3 DNA reads TGTGCCATCAGTGAGTCGATGGCAGGGAATCAGCCCCAGCATTTT.

In this sample, this clonotype turned up many times. The chain couples TRBV12-3 or TRBV12-4 to TRBJ2-5; D call uncertain. The CDR3 loop spans 14 amino acids. V shed 0 bases and J shed 2 bases, with 7 bases lying between them. CDR3 region: CASSLAAVQETQYF. CDR3 nucleotide sequence: TGTGCCAGCAGTTTAGCGGCTGTACAAGAGACCCAGTACTTC.

The sample holds many counts of this clonotype. This chain joins TRBV3-1 and TRBJ1-2; D call uncertain. CDR3 length: 15 amino acids. CDR1 is LGHDT, CDR2 YNNKEL, per germline (reference sequence). Trimming took 5 bases from V and 6 from J, leaving 19 bases between them. The CDR3 sequence is CASSFLGSGENGYTF. As DNA, the CDR3 is TGTGCCAGCAGCTTCCTTGGAAGTGGCGAGAATGGCTACACCTTC.

This clonotype was picked up one time. V usage is TRBV5-4 and J usage is TRBJ1-2; D ambiguous. Germline V gives CDR1 SGHNT, CDR2 YYREEE (reference sequence). CDR3 length: 13 residues. Trimming took 4 bases from V and 8 from J, leaving 15 bases between them. The CDR3, as DNA: TGTGCCAGCAGCCCTATAGGCGTGGGCGGCTACACCTTC. Protein product: CASSPIGVGGYTF.